The 27 T cell receptor beta chains presented below share a single source sample, sequenced in a study of blood T cell repertoires in COVID-19. Here immunoSEQ multiplex PCR was the method, and the copy in TCRdb shows in-frame clones only, minus some. The table has 170,000 or so clones, less than 90% seen once. Sequences were obtained from peripheral blood. These receptors all come from a woman between 70 and 85 years old with COVID-19, enrolled during active disease.

The V gene is TRBV18, the J gene TRBJ2-5; TRBD2 is a possible D gene (6 bases). Trimming took off 3 bases at V and 1 base at J, with 18 bases between the two ends. The CDR3 extends over 17 amino acids. CDR1 is KGHSH, CDR2 LQKENI, per germline. The CDR3 spells CASSPGMSGPTQETQYF. The CDR3 DNA reads TGTGCCAGCTCACCGGGTATGAGCGGGCCTACCCAAGAGACCCAGTACTTC.

V usage is TRBV11-1 and J usage is TRBJ1-1; no clear D. CDR1 is SGHAT, CDR2 FQDESV, per germline (reference sequence). The V end lost 5 bases, the J end lost 1 base, and 11 bases lay between the germline ends. CDR3 length: 14 residues. CDR3 sequence (DNA): TGTGCCAGCAGCCCGGGGTCACCGAACACTGAAGCTTTCTTT. It encodes CASSPGSPNTEAFF.

This clone was counted once. This chain uses TRBV5-1 with TRBJ1-2; D is perhaps TRBD1 (5 bases). V lost 4 bases and J 3 bases, leaving 10 bases between the germline ends. CDR3 length equals 13 residues. From germline, CDR1 is SGHRS and CDR2 YFSETQ. In nucleotides, the CDR3 is TGCGCCAGCAGCCAAGGGGAGGACTATGGCTACACCTTC. Residues: CASSQGEDYGYTF.

CDR3 in DNA: TGCGCCAGCAGCCTCAGGGCCGGGGGGCCGAACACTGAAGCTTTCTTT. It encodes CASSLRAGGPNTEAFF. V gene TRBV4-1 combines with J gene TRBJ1-1, with D maybe TRBD1 (6 bases). V was shortened by 4 bases and J by 1 base, with 16 bases between the two germline ends. This CDR3 spans 16 amino acids. The germline CDR1 and CDR2 sequences are MGHRA and YSYEKL.

The CDR3 is CASSLVASGRVSDEQFF. CDR3 in DNA: TGTGCCAGCAGCTTGGTCGCTAGCGGGAGGGTTAGTGATGAGCAGTTCTTC. This chain connects TRBV5-5 to TRBJ2-1; 12 bases fit TRBD2. The CDR3 runs 17 residues. From germline, CDR1 is SGHKS and CDR2 YYEKEE (reference sequence). Germline trimming cut 0 bases from V and 8 bases from J; bases unmatched to any gene: 9.

V gene TRBV2 combines with J gene TRBJ2-3; TRBD1 agrees at 10 bases. V was pared by 5 bases and J by 3 bases, with 5 bases of the junction left unmatched. This CDR3 spans 15 amino acids. From germline, CDR1 is SNHLY and CDR2 FYNNEI. The CDR3 loop is CASSLTGGVTDTQYF. The CDR3 coding sequence is TGTGCCAGCAGTCTGACAGGGGGCGTAACAGATACGCAGTATTTT.

The rearrangement uses TRBV4-2 and TRBJ2-7; 13 nucleotides match TRBD2. CDR3 length equals 14 residues. Germline CDR1 and CDR2: LGHNA and YNFKEQ. The ends lost 2 bases at V and 12 bases at J; junction bases unmatched: 7. The CDR3 loop reads CASSQSGLAGARYF. CDR3 DNA sequence: TGTGCCAGCAGCCAATCCGGACTAGCGGGAGCCCGGTACTTC.

This chain uses TRBV24-1 with TRBJ2-7, with 9 bases that match TRBD1. The trim removed 3 bases at V and 6 bases at J, leaving 5 bases unmatched. The CDR3 length is 14 residues. Looked up from germline, CDR1 is KGHDR and CDR2 is SFDVKD. The CDR3 region is CATSDPTGGPEQYF. CDR3 bases: TGTGCCACCAGTGATCCTACAGGGGGCCCCGAGCAGTACTTC.

This clone is a singleton in its sample. The rearrangement joins TRBV27 to TRBJ2-3; TRBD2 aligns across 10 bases. The germline V gene encodes CDR1 MNHEY and CDR2 SMNVEV (reference sequence). There are 16 residues in the CDR3. The trim removed 0 bases at V and 8 bases at J, leaving 8 bases unmatched. CDR3: CASSLSLAGEVGTQYF. Here the CDR3 DNA reads TGTGCCAGCAGTTTATCGCTAGCGGGAGAGGTTGGTACGCAGTATTTT.

V usage is TRBV9 and J usage is TRBJ1-2; tentatively, D is TRBD1 (6 bases). CDR1 is SGDLS and CDR2 is YYNGEE in the germline V gene. The CDR3 extends over 14 amino acids. V lost 3 bases, J lost 8 bases, and 17 bases lay in between. The CDR3 DNA is TGTGCCAGCAGCGAGCAGGGGCGGGTCTTCGGCTACACCTTC. Its translation is CASSEQGRVFGYTF. Together with reference TRBV9 and TRBJ1-2, the CDR3 gives the full variable domain: DSGVTQTPKHLITATGQRVTLRCSPRSGDLSVYWYQQSLDQGLQFLIQYYNGEERAKGNILERFSAQQFPDLHSELNLSSLELGDSALYFCASSEQGRVFGYTFGSGTRLTVV.

This chain joins TRBV19 and TRBJ2-7, with 9 bases lining up with TRBD1. The CDR3 covers 15 residues. V gave up 10 bases and J gave up 5 bases; unmatched junction bases: 15. Germline V gene sequence: CDR1 LNHDA, CDR2 SQIVND (reference sequence). The CDR3 region is CATKYIGTGLDEQYF. Here the CDR3 DNA reads TGTGCCACGAAGTACATAGGGACAGGGTTGGACGAGCAGTACTTC.

The V and J genes are TRBV6-2 or TRBV6-3 and TRBJ2-1; no reliable D call. Trimming took 2 bases from V and 4 from J, leaving 12 bases between them. The CDR3 runs to 15 residues. The germline gives CDR1 MNHEY, CDR2 SVGEGT. The CDR3 sequence: CASSYQTREYNEQFF. In DNA form, the CDR3 reads TGTGCCAGCAGTTACCAAACCCGCGAATACAATGAGCAGTTCTTC.

The chain recombines TRBV29-1 with TRBJ2-7; D might be TRBD2 (5 bases). This CDR3 comprises 14 residues. The V gene's germline CDR1 is SQVTM and CDR2 ANQGSEA. The ends were cut back, 5 bases at V and 4 bases at J, with 18 bases in the middle. The CDR3 nucleotides read TGCAGCGTTCTAGTACGTGGCGGGTCGTACGAGCAGTACTTC. Its translation: CSVLVRGGSYEQYF.

V and J are TRBV24-1 and TRBJ2-5; 12 bases align to TRBD2. Germline V gene lookup returns CDR1 KGHDR and CDR2 SFDVKD. This CDR3 has 16 residues. With V trimmed by 4 bases and J by 2 bases, 4 bases remained unmatched. The CDR3 sequence: CATSDYGLAGQETQYF. DNA of the CDR3: TGTGCCACCAGTGACTACGGACTAGCGGGACAAGAGACCCAGTACTTC.

The chain couples TRBV6-5 to TRBJ1-1; 9 bases align to TRBD1. This CDR3 is 13 amino acids long. V dropped 5 bases and J dropped 9; count of bases not matched to a gene: 7. From germline, CDR1 is MNHEY and CDR2 SVGAGI. The CDR3 spells CASSTGGRGKAFF. The CDR3 nucleotides read TGTGCCAGCAGTACAGGGGGCCGGGGTAAAGCTTTCTTT.

This clone was counted a single time. The rearrangement uses TRBV28 and TRBJ2-5; TRBD2 is a possible D gene (5 bases). Between the trimmed V and J ends, which lost 11 bases and 6 bases, there was a span of 13 bases. There are 11 residues in the CDR3. Germline V gene sequence: CDR1 MDHEN, CDR2 SYDVKM. CDR3 in amino acids: CAVHHGKTQYF. The CDR3 bases are TGTGCCGTTCACCACGGGAAGACCCAGTACTTC.

V and J are TRBV20-1 and TRBJ2-1; a weak D match, TRBD2 (5 bases). Germline CDR1 reads DFQATT; CDR2 reads SNEGSKA (reference sequence). The CDR3 loop spans 17 amino acids. The V end lost 3 bases, the J end lost 10 bases, and 28 bases lay between the germline ends. The CDR3 coding sequence is TGCAGTGCTAGTTTCCCCCGGAGTCGGGGTAGCTTAGGAGAGCAGTTCTTC. This translates into CSASFPRSRGSLGEQFF.

The chain has TRBV6-5 and TRBJ1-5; no reliable D call. Germline V gene sequence: CDR1 MNHEY, CDR2 SVGAGI. Trimming cost V 6 bases and J 0 bases, with 9 bases left between them. This CDR3 is 14 amino acids long. The CDR3 sequence is CASRRRDSNQPQHF. Written as DNA, the CDR3 is TGTGCCAGCAGACGGAGGGATAGCAATCAGCCCCAGCATTTT.

The chain links TRBV11-1 to TRBJ2-5; the match to TRBD1 covers 7 bases. Per germline, CDR1 SGHAT and CDR2 FQDESV (reference sequence). The CDR3 sequence is 14 residues long. Trimming took 2 bases from V and 6 from J; bases not matched to a gene: 6. In DNA, the CDR3 is TGTGCCAGCAGCTTAAACAGGGGACAGAAGACCCAGTACTTC. Amino acids: CASSLNRGQKTQYF. Full variable domain (remainder filled in from reference TRBV11-1 and TRBJ2-5): EAEVAQSPRYKITEKSQAVAFWCDPISGHATLYWYRQILGQGPELLVQFQDESVVDDSQLPKDRFSAERLKGVDSTLKIQPAELGDSAMYLCASSLNRGQKTQYFGPGTRLLVL.

This sequence joins TRBV4-2 and TRBJ2-2, with no clear D. The CDR3 covers 12 residues. Germline CDR1 and CDR2: LGHNA and YNFKEQ. V shed 3 bases and J shed 5 bases, with 4 bases lying between them. CDR3 coding DNA: TGTGCCAGCAGCCATCTAACCGGGGAGCTGTTTTTT. It specifies CASSHLTGELFF.

This chain joins TRBV20-1 and TRBJ2-2, with D hard to call. This CDR3 is 14 amino acids long. CDR1 is DFQATT, CDR2 SNEGSKA, per germline (reference sequence). V was shortened by 3 bases and J by 6 bases, with 14 bases between the two germline ends. This CDR3 is CSASTENIPGELFF. The DNA for the CDR3 is TGCAGTGCTAGTACCGAGAATATTCCCGGGGAGCTGTTTTTT.

The V call is TRBV28, the J call TRBJ1-5; D uncertain. The CDR3 runs to 14 residues. The V end lost 4 bases, the J end lost 7 bases, and 14 bases lay between the germline ends. Per germline, CDR1 MDHEN and CDR2 SYDVKM. CDR3 DNA sequence: TGTGCCAGCAGTTCTCAGGATGGTTTCCAGCCCCAGCATTTT. This encodes CASSSQDGFQPQHF. Combining the CDR3 with reference TRBV28 and TRBJ1-5 gives the whole variable domain DVKVTQSSRYLVKRTGEKVFLECVQDMDHENMFWYRQDPGLGLRLIYFSYDVKMKEKGDIPEGYSVSREKKERFSLILESASTNQTSMYLCASSSQDGFQPQHFGDGTRLSIL.

This chain connects TRBV11-2 to TRBJ2-1; 7 bases map to TRBD2. The CDR3 has 15 amino acids. V lost 3 bases and J lost 7; bases outside the gene matches: 9. Germline V gives CDR1 SGHAT, CDR2 FQNNGV. CDR3 protein: CASSLAGAFANEQFF. In DNA, the CDR3 is TGTGCCAGCAGCTTGGCGGGAGCTTTCGCGAATGAGCAGTTCTTC.

The chain is built from TRBV28 and TRBJ2-7; no reliable D call. CDR1 MDHEN and CDR2 SYDVKM come from the germline V gene. The CDR3 totals 13 residues. Deletions cut 11 bases from V and 6 bases from J, with 20 bases between. In DNA, the CDR3 is TGTGCCTCCTCTCCCCAGTCTGGTTTCGAGCAGTACTTC. It yields the protein CASSPQSGFEQYF.

V usage is TRBV28 and J usage is TRBJ1-5, with TRBD1 identical over 7 bases. The length of the CDR3 is 14 residues. Germline values: CDR1 MDHEN, CDR2 SYDVKM. Losses at the gene ends were 6 bases for V and 4 bases for J; bases not matched to a gene: 6. CDR3 in DNA: TGTGCCAGCAGGCAGGGGACAGTTAATCAGCCCCAGCATTTT. As protein: CASRQGTVNQPQHF.

The chain employs TRBV5-1 and TRBJ2-3; possible D gene TRBD1, 6 bases. With 2 bases removed from V and 10 bases from J, the gap between germline ends came to 11 bases. Germline lookup yields CDR1 SGHRS and CDR2 YFSETQ. The CDR3 loop spans 12 amino acids. The CDR3 DNA reads as TGCGCCAGCAGCTTCGGACAGCCCCCGCAGTATTTT. It is translated as CASSFGQPPQYF.

The chain has TRBV7-6 and TRBJ2-1; TRBD2 matches at 10 bases. This CDR3 has 17 residues. Germline CDR1 is SGHVS and CDR2 is FNYEAQ. V lost 6 bases to trimming and J lost 3 bases; unmatched junction nucleotides: 11. The DNA of the CDR3 is TGTGCCAGCAGTCACCCCCAGGGACTAGCGAACTACAATGAGCAGTTCTTC. It encodes CASSHPQGLANYNEQFF. The full variable domain, with the rest looked up from reference TRBV7-6 and TRBJ2-1, is GAGVSQSPRYKVTKRGQDVALRCDPISGHVSLYWYRQALGQGPEFLTYFNYEAQQDKSGLPNDRFSAERPEGSISTLTIQRTEQRDSAMYRCASSHPQGLANYNEQFFGPGTRLTVL.